The present T cell receptor (beta chain) was sequenced within a study of blood T cell repertoires in COVID-19. Study-wide background: Sources were T cells, B-cell-depleted T cells, or PBMCs; the material itself was cDNA or gDNA.

V was cut by 5 bases and J by 6 bases, with 13 bases left in between. Germline V lookup: CDR1 SEHNR, CDR2 FQNEAQ (reference sequence). The CDR3 loop spans 14 amino acids. Produced via immunoSEQ multiplex PCR; TCRdb's table is partial and in-frame only. This table holds tens of thousands of clones, about four fifths found once. The receptor was derived from a man in his thirties or forties with COVID-19, enrolled during active disease. The J gene is TRBJ1-4, the V gene TRBV7-9, with D perhaps matching TRBD1 (6 bases). The sample taken for sequencing was peripheral blood. As DNA, the CDR3 is TGTGCCAGCAGCCGGGACATAGAGGATGAAAAACTGTTTTTT. Encoded protein: CASSRDIEDEKLFF.